This T cell receptor beta chain originates from a study of metastatic and nonmetastatic thyroid tumors (dated by TCRdb to the early 2020s). Notes on the research overall: Repertoires were compared across peripheral blood and tumor or nodule tissue samples from malignant and benign thyroid patients.

No treatment had been received by any patient before thyroid surgery. Using T-cell receptor beta sequencing, the researchers looked back retrospectively at clinical samples from patients, gathered between the early 2010s and the late 2010s. Beyond this particular receptor, the publication reports: In both blood and tumor samples, malignant tumors were reported to have significantly higher TCR beta diversity than benign nodules.

Worth noting for this clone: No antigen is known for it. No clone much larger than this one lies a single base away; base qualities are absent.

The library was obtained by PCR. TCRdb names Illumina HiSeq 4000 as the instrument used. The TCR beta-chain CDR3 region of each patient was profiled by high-throughput sequencing. On the study's bioinformatics: The researchers built a classifier to tell apart papillary thyroid cancer patients with distant metastasis, based on CDR3 differences among clinicopathological groups. The Shannon index was used to measure repertoire diversity, and the Morisita-Horn index was used to measure how similar tumor and blood repertoires were. Using fastp at Q25 and MiXCR, TCRdb reprocessed the public reads and kept productive beta chains. It is TCRdb's table, rather than the study itself, that gives the V and J calls and clone size. The sample table shows about 12,000 clones, and about 22% are seen once. The top ten clones comprise 50% to 60% of the sample. The germline V gene (reference sequence) provides CDR1 DFQATT and CDR2 SNEGSKA. Between the V and J ends, shortened by 0 bases and 4 bases respectively, the junction contains 19 bases. The CDR3, from cysteine to phenylalanine, totals 16 residues. CDR3 DNA is the only sequence kept; it has 48 bases, read in frame from the first base.

Source material: blood. The V and J segments used are TRBV20-1 and TRBJ2-7; the D gene is unclear. This TCR derives from a male donor with papillary thyroid cancer or a benign thyroid nodule (not recorded which). Some clones in this sample may be carry-over from other donors' samples. The CDR3 has the sequence CSARDLWSLNSYEQYF. The DNA sequence is TGCAGTGCTAGAGATTTGTGGAGCTTAAATTCTTACGAGCAGTACTTC.